This TCR beta chain emerged from a study of blood T cell repertoires in COVID-19. Study-level information: The analysed material was cDNA or gDNA that came from T cells, B-cell-depleted T cells, or PBMCs.

The length of the CDR3 is 15 residues. CDR1 and CDR2 (germline): LNHDA, SQIVND (reference sequence). Trimming took 1 base from V and 8 from J, leaving 14 bases between them. As handled by the study authors: Nucleated cell counts were estimated from reference gene primer amplification. Assay used: immunoSEQ multiplex PCR; TCRdb lists only in-frame clones, some missing. V and J calls and clone size are those listed in that table; D and trimming were worked out from the DNA. Among roughly 40,000 clones, 70% to 90% were seen once, and the ten largest hold roughly 3.7%. This TCR derives from a human donor in a cohort sampled during active COVID-19. The chain has TRBV19 and TRBJ1-4; possible D gene TRBD1, 5 bases. The sample comprised peripheral blood. The CDR3 here is CASSIATGAVEKLFF. CDR3 DNA sequence: TGTGCCAGTAGTATAGCCACAGGAGCCGTGGAAAAACTGTTTTTT.